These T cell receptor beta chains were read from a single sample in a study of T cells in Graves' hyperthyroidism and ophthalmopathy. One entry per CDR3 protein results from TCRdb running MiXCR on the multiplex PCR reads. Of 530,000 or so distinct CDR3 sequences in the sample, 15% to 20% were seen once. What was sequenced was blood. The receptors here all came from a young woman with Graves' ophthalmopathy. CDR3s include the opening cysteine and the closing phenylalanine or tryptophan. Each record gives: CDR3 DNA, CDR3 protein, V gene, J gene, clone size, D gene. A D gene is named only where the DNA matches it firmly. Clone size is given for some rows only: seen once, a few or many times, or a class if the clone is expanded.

cdr3_nt: TGCAGTGCAATTCCCGGGACAGGGGTTGGCTACACCTTC
cdr3_aa: CSAIPGTGVGYTF
v_call: TRBV20-1
j_call: TRBJ1-2
clone_size: many
d_call: TRBD1

cdr3_nt: TGTGCCTGGAGTGTTCAAGACTCCTACGAGCAGTACTTC
cdr3_aa: CAWSVQDSYEQYF
v_call: TRBV30
j_call: TRBJ2-7
clone_size: many
d_call: -

cdr3_nt: TGCAGCGTCCGGATGCCTAATGAAAAACTGTTTTTT
cdr3_aa: CSVRMPNEKLFF
v_call: TRBV29-1
j_call: TRBJ1-4
clone_size: few
d_call: -

cdr3_nt: TGTGCCAGTAGTATAGCGGGGAACACCGGGGAGCTGTTTTTT
cdr3_aa: CASSIAGNTGELFF
v_call: TRBV19
j_call: TRBJ2-2
clone_size: -
d_call: -

cdr3_nt: TGTGCCAGCAGCTTAACGGGACAGGGGGCCTATGAGCAGTTCTTC
cdr3_aa: CASSLTGQGAYEQFF
v_call: TRBV11-2
j_call: TRBJ2-1
clone_size: many
d_call: TRBD1

cdr3_nt: TGTGCCAGCAGCCCATTAGCGCTACAAGAGACCCAGTACTTC
cdr3_aa: CASSPLALQETQYF
v_call: TRBV7-2
j_call: TRBJ2-5
clone_size: many
d_call: -

cdr3_nt: TGCGCCAGCAGCCAAGATGTGGGGGCGGGAAACACCATATATTTT
cdr3_aa: CASSQDVGAGNTIYF
v_call: TRBV4-3
j_call: TRBJ1-3
clone_size: few
d_call: -

cdr3_nt: TGTGCCAGCAGCTCGGACAGGGCCGGCTCAACTAATGAAAAACTGTTTTTT
cdr3_aa: CASSSDRAGSTNEKLFF
v_call: TRBV19
j_call: TRBJ1-4
clone_size: once
d_call: TRBD1

cdr3_nt: TGTGCCAGCAGGGGGACAGGGAGTCGAACAGATACGCAGTATTTT
cdr3_aa: CASRGTGSRTDTQYF
v_call: TRBV6-1
j_call: TRBJ2-3
clone_size: -
d_call: TRBD1

cdr3_nt: TGTGCCAGCAGTATGGAGGGGATTAGCAATCAGCCCCAGCATTTT
cdr3_aa: CASSMEGISNQPQHF
v_call: TRBV6-2/TRBV6-3
j_call: TRBJ1-5
clone_size: few
d_call: -

cdr3_nt: TGTGCCAGCAGTTATAAGCAAAACACTGAAGCTTTCTTT
cdr3_aa: CASSYKQNTEAFF
v_call: TRBV6-1
j_call: TRBJ1-1
clone_size: -
d_call: -

cdr3_nt: TGTGCCAGCAGTCCCCTAGACCCCAACGGTAATTCACCCCTCCACTTT
cdr3_aa: CASSPLDPNGNSPLHF
v_call: TRBV28
j_call: TRBJ1-6
clone_size: -
d_call: -

cdr3_nt: TGTGCCAGCAGCAACCGACAGGGGGCTTATAGCAATCAGCCCCAGCATTTT
cdr3_aa: CASSNRQGAYSNQPQHF
v_call: TRBV7-8
j_call: TRBJ1-5
clone_size: -
d_call: TRBD1

cdr3_nt: TGTGCCAGCAGCCCACGACAGACTAACTATGGCTACACCTTC
cdr3_aa: CASSPRQTNYGYTF
v_call: TRBV27
j_call: TRBJ1-2
clone_size: many
d_call: -

cdr3_nt: TGTGCCAGCAGCAACACAGGGGTGGGTCAGCCCCAGCATTTT
cdr3_aa: CASSNTGVGQPQHF
v_call: TRBV27
j_call: TRBJ1-5
clone_size: many
d_call: TRBD1

cdr3_nt: TGTGCCAGCAGTGACTCGAATCCGGGGCTGGGTTCACCCCTCCACTTT
cdr3_aa: CASSDSNPGLGSPLHF
v_call: TRBV6-4
j_call: TRBJ1-6
clone_size: -
d_call: -

cdr3_nt: TGTGCCAGCAGTTTGATTGGGTGGACAGGGGACTATAATTCACCCCTCCACTTT
cdr3_aa: CASSLIGWTGDYNSPLHF
v_call: TRBV28
j_call: TRBJ1-6
clone_size: few
d_call: TRBD1

cdr3_nt: TGTGCCAGCAGTGATCTCCGACTAGCGGGAGGACTGAACACCGGGGAGCTGTTTTTT
cdr3_aa: CASSDLRLAGGLNTGELFF
v_call: TRBV25-1
j_call: TRBJ2-2
clone_size: -
d_call: TRBD2

cdr3_nt: TGTGCCAGCAGCTCTCAGGGAACGGATGGCTACACCTTC
cdr3_aa: CASSSQGTDGYTF
v_call: TRBV7-3
j_call: TRBJ1-2
clone_size: many
d_call: -

cdr3_nt: TGTGCCAGCAGTTTGTTGGACAACAATGAGCAGTTCTTC
cdr3_aa: CASSLLDNNEQFF
v_call: TRBV12-3/TRBV12-4
j_call: TRBJ2-1
clone_size: many
d_call: -

cdr3_nt: TGCAGTGCTAGACCGGGACTGGACTCCTACAATGAGCAGTTCTTC
cdr3_aa: CSARPGLDSYNEQFF
v_call: TRBV20-1
j_call: TRBJ2-1
clone_size: many
d_call: -

cdr3_nt: TGTGCCAGCAGCTTATTCCGGGACTCGCGGAACACCGGGGAGCTGTTTTTT
cdr3_aa: CASSLFRDSRNTGELFF
v_call: TRBV11-2
j_call: TRBJ2-2
clone_size: -
d_call: -

cdr3_nt: TGTGCCAGTCGGCTGGGTGGGAGTGAGACCCAGTACTTC
cdr3_aa: CASRLGGSETQYF
v_call: TRBV19
j_call: TRBJ2-5
clone_size: few
d_call: -

cdr3_nt: TGTGCCAGCAGCCCAACGGTTGGACAAGTTTCCTACGAGCAGTACTTC
cdr3_aa: CASSPTVGQVSYEQYF
v_call: TRBV7-9
j_call: TRBJ2-7
clone_size: few
d_call: -

cdr3_nt: TGCGCCAGCAGCTCGGACACTTCAGCTAACTATGGCTACACCTTC
cdr3_aa: CASSSDTSANYGYTF
v_call: TRBV5-1
j_call: TRBJ1-2
clone_size: many
d_call: -

cdr3_nt: TGTGCCAGCAGGGAGCGGGGCCAAGAGACCCAGTACTTC
cdr3_aa: CASRERGQETQYF
v_call: TRBV6-5
j_call: TRBJ2-5
clone_size: many
d_call: TRBD2

cdr3_nt: TGTGCCAGCAGCATGACAGGGAACACTGAAGCTTTCTTT
cdr3_aa: CASSMTGNTEAFF
v_call: TRBV13
j_call: TRBJ1-1
clone_size: many
d_call: -

cdr3_nt: TGTGCCAGCCGGGTGGCGGGAGGCACCGGGGAGCTGTTTTTT
cdr3_aa: CASRVAGGTGELFF
v_call: TRBV27
j_call: TRBJ2-2
clone_size: -
d_call: TRBD2

cdr3_nt: TGTGCCAGCAGCCAAAATACCTACGACGGAAACTATGGCTACACCTTC
cdr3_aa: CASSQNTYDGNYGYTF
v_call: TRBV3-1
j_call: TRBJ1-2
clone_size: many
d_call: -

cdr3_nt: TGTGCCATAAACGGACCTTCAGGCTATGGCTACACCTTC
cdr3_aa: CAINGPSGYGYTF
v_call: TRBV12-3/TRBV12-4
j_call: TRBJ1-2
clone_size: few
d_call: -

cdr3_nt: TGTGCCAGCAGTTTATTTGTTAATCAGCCCCAGCATTTT
cdr3_aa: CASSLFVNQPQHF
v_call: TRBV28
j_call: TRBJ1-5
clone_size: many
d_call: -

cdr3_nt: TGTGCCAGCAGCTTCGCGGGGGGGATGCCCTACGAGCAGTACTTC
cdr3_aa: CASSFAGGMPYEQYF
v_call: TRBV11-2
j_call: TRBJ2-7
clone_size: many
d_call: TRBD2

cdr3_nt: TGTGCCAGCAGTCAAATGGGAGTTCAAGAGACCCAGTACTTC
cdr3_aa: CASSQMGVQETQYF
v_call: TRBV7-3
j_call: TRBJ2-5
clone_size: -
d_call: -

cdr3_nt: TGTGCCAGTAGTTGGGACCAAAGAGCTGAAGCTTTCTTT
cdr3_aa: CASSWDQRAEAFF
v_call: TRBV19
j_call: TRBJ1-1
clone_size: few
d_call: -

cdr3_nt: TGTGCCAGTAGTACCAACCAGGGGTATGGCTACACCTTC
cdr3_aa: CASSTNQGYGYTF
v_call: TRBV19
j_call: TRBJ1-2
clone_size: -
d_call: -

cdr3_nt: TGTGCCAGCAGCGTAGCGGACAGGGGGCGATCCGAGCAGTACTTC
cdr3_aa: CASSVADRGRSEQYF
v_call: TRBV9
j_call: TRBJ2-7
clone_size: few
d_call: TRBD1

cdr3_nt: TGTGCCAGCAGCTTAGAGGGGGACAGCATGAACACTGAAGCTTTCTTT
cdr3_aa: CASSLEGDSMNTEAFF
v_call: TRBV7-9
j_call: TRBJ1-1
clone_size: few
d_call: TRBD1

cdr3_nt: TGCAGTGCTAGAGATAAGCTAGCGGGGAACTACGAGCAGTACTTC
cdr3_aa: CSARDKLAGNYEQYF
v_call: TRBV20-1
j_call: TRBJ2-7
clone_size: -
d_call: TRBD2

cdr3_nt: TGTGCCAGCAGCTCCGGACTTTCTTACGAGCAGTACTTC
cdr3_aa: CASSSGLSYEQYF
v_call: TRBV12-3/TRBV12-4
j_call: TRBJ2-7
clone_size: many
d_call: -

cdr3_nt: TGTGCCAGCAGCTTGGGGCCGGGGACTACACCCGATACGCAGTATTTT
cdr3_aa: CASSLGPGTTPDTQYF
v_call: TRBV7-2
j_call: TRBJ2-3
clone_size: -
d_call: TRBD2

cdr3_nt: TGTGCCAGCAGTGAACTCCGGACGGGAACCTACGAGCAGTACTTC
cdr3_aa: CASSELRTGTYEQYF
v_call: TRBV6-1
j_call: TRBJ2-7
clone_size: many
d_call: -

cdr3_nt: TGTGCCAGCAGTTTAGCGGGAGGGCTTGGGGATACGCAGTATTTT
cdr3_aa: CASSLAGGLGDTQYF
v_call: TRBV28
j_call: TRBJ2-3
clone_size: many
d_call: TRBD2

cdr3_nt: TGTGCCAGCAGTGAATGGGCAGGGCCCTACAATGAGCAGTTCTTC
cdr3_aa: CASSEWAGPYNEQFF
v_call: TRBV6-1
j_call: TRBJ2-1
clone_size: few
d_call: -

cdr3_nt: TGTGCCTGGACCCGGGACAGGGGCTACGAGCAGTACTTC
cdr3_aa: CAWTRDRGYEQYF
v_call: TRBV30
j_call: TRBJ2-7
clone_size: -
d_call: TRBD1

cdr3_nt: TGTGCCAGCAGCAAAGCGGGACAGGGTTTCAATCAGCCCCAGCATTTT
cdr3_aa: CASSKAGQGFNQPQHF
v_call: TRBV7-2
j_call: TRBJ1-5
clone_size: many
d_call: TRBD1